These 17 T cell receptor beta chains share one sample of origin, sequenced in a study of PD-1 blockade in classical Hodgkin lymphoma. Every single patient, without exception, relapsed after autologous stem cell transplantation, and brentuximab vedotin exposure varied. Only in-frame clones appear in the TCRdb table, and some are missing; sequencing was by immunoSEQ multiplex PCR. The table records 89,000 or so clones, about nine tenths of them present only once. The source was peripheral blood mononuclear cells (PBMCs), collected before the second cycle of nivolumab. Every receptor here comes from a human donor with classical Hodgkin lymphoma.

The gene calls are TRBV10-3 and TRBJ1-5; maybe TRBD1 (5 bases). The V end was cut by 6 bases, the J end by 5 bases, with 23 bases between. CDR3 size: 17 residues. CDR1 and CDR2 from the germline V gene are ENHRY and SYGVKD. The CDR3 DNA is TGTGCCATCAGGCCAGGTTCTGGGCAGGGAGGGGATCAGCCCCAGCATTTT. It translates to CAIRPGSGQGGDQPQHF.

This chain uses TRBV4-1 with TRBJ2-5, with no clear D. There are 15 residues in the CDR3. Trimming removed 3 bases at V and 1 base at J, with 12 bases between. Germline CDR1 is MGHRA and CDR2 is YSYEKL. CDR3 in DNA: TGCGCCAGCAGCCAGTCGGACGTTGGCCAAGAGACCCAGTACTTC. This sequence encodes CASSQSDVGQETQYF.

V and J are TRBV5-8 and TRBJ1-5; tentative D call: TRBD1 (5 bases). The germline V and J ends were trimmed by 1 base and 9 bases, with 8 bases remaining between them. This CDR3 contains 12 residues. CDR1 and CDR2 (germline): SGHTS, YDEGEE. CDR3: CASSLRGLPQHF. CDR3 coding DNA: TGTGCCAGCAGCTTGAGGGGTTTGCCCCAGCATTTT.

This chain connects TRBV25-1 to TRBJ1-1; weak D call: TRBD1 (5 bases). Germline CDR1 MGHDK, CDR2 SYGVNS. The CDR3 runs to 14 residues. The ends were cut back, 3 bases at V and 0 bases at J, with 8 bases in the middle. The DNA for the CDR3 is TGTGCCAGCAGTGACCGAGGGGTGAACACTGAAGCTTTCTTT. Its protein product is CASSDRGVNTEAFF.

The V and J genes are TRBV7-8 and TRBJ2-6, with D uncertain. Per the germline V gene, CDR1 is SGHVS and CDR2 is FQNEAQ. The CDR3 has 16 amino acids. The V end lost 2 bases, the J end lost 0 bases, and 8 bases lay between the germline ends. In DNA form, the CDR3 reads TGTGCCAGCAGCTTAACAAGTAACTCTGGGGCCAACGTCCTGACTTTC. It yields the protein CASSLTSNSGANVLTF. Supplemented by reference TRBV7-8 and TRBJ2-6, the full variable domain reads GAGVSQSPRYKVAKRGQDVALRCDPISGHVSLFWYQQALGQGPEFLTYFQNEAQLDKSGLPSDRFFAERPEGSVSTLKIQRTQQEDSAVYLCASSLTSNSGANVLTFGAGSRLTVL.

The gene calls are TRBV4-1 and TRBJ2-7, with D possibly TRBD1 on 5 matching bases. This CDR3 comprises 17 residues. CDR1 MGHRA and CDR2 YSYEKL come from the germline V gene. V was clipped by 2 bases and J by 4 bases, with 21 bases between them. In nucleotides, the CDR3 is TGCGCCAGCAGCCAACCTTTGACAGCTCTTACCCCTTACGAGCAGTACTTC. This translates into CASSQPLTALTPYEQYF.

This chain links TRBV11-2 with TRBJ2-1; 9 bases match TRBD1. CDR1 and CDR2 from the germline V gene are SGHAT and FQNNGV. The CDR3 spans 17 residues. V shed 6 bases, J shed 1 base, and the junction held 10 bases outside the gene matches. CDR3 sequence: CASSLQGAGKSYNEQFF. DNA of the CDR3: TGTGCCAGCAGTTTACAGGGGGCCGGGAAATCCTACAATGAGCAGTTCTTC.

The chain recombines TRBV30 with TRBJ2-5, with a weak D call TRBD2 (6 bases). V was pared by 0 bases and J by 4 bases, with 15 bases between. The V gene's germline CDR1 is GTSNPN and CDR2 SVGIG (reference sequence). The CDR3 is made up of 15 amino acids. For the CDR3, the DNA is TGTGCCTGGAGTGTGGGACTTCACGAAGGAGAGACCCAGTACTTC. Residues: CAWSVGLHEGETQYF.

The CDR3 DNA sequence: TGTGCCTGGAATCTGGCAGGGAATAATCAGCCCCAGCATTTT. Protein: CAWNLAGNNQPQHF. The gene calls are TRBV30 and TRBJ1-5, with D perhaps matching TRBD1 (5 bases). With 4 bases removed from V and 4 bases from J, the gap between germline ends came to 14 bases. Looked up from germline, CDR1 is GTSNPN and CDR2 is SVGIG (reference sequence). This CDR3 comprises 14 residues.

This chain joins TRBV25-1 and TRBJ1-2; 9 bases map to TRBD1. The germline gives CDR1 MGHDK, CDR2 SYGVNS. The CDR3 has 11 residues. With V trimmed by 8 bases and J by 8 bases, 3 bases remained unmatched. CDR3 sequence: CASATGGGYTF. The CDR3 nucleotides read TGTGCCAGCGCAACAGGGGGCGGCTACACCTTC.

The table lists this clone with a count of one. CDR3 DNA sequence: TGTGCCAGCAGCAAACGGATGGCCCTAGCGGTCAGTCTAGGGAAGACCCAGTACTTC. Translating gives CASSKRMALAVSLGKTQYF. The V call is TRBV21-1, the J call TRBJ2-5; TRBD2 is taken as the D call from the table, unchecked against the DNA. TRBV21-1 is a listed pseudogene. This CDR3 comprises 19 residues.

V and J are TRBV19 and TRBJ2-7, with 7 bases fitting TRBD1. V gave up 5 bases and J gave up 2 bases; unmatched junction bases: 3. Germline CDR1 is LNHDA and CDR2 is SQIVND (reference sequence). The CDR3 covers 13 residues. The CDR3 nucleotides are TGTGCCAGTAGTCAGGGGGACGCCTACGAGCAGTACTTC. Translation gives CASSQGDAYEQYF.

This chain connects TRBV5-1 to TRBJ2-1; 12 bases align to TRBD2. From germline, CDR1 is SGHRS and CDR2 YFSETQ. V was pared by 4 bases and J by 4 bases, with 3 bases of the junction left unmatched. The CDR3 runs 15 residues. The CDR3 is CASSVGTSGYNEQFF. CDR3 bases: TGCGCCAGCAGCGTAGGGACTAGCGGGTACAATGAGCAGTTCTTC.

This chain joins TRBV27 and TRBJ1-1, with D perhaps TRBD1 (6 bases). Deletions cut 3 bases from V and 4 bases from J, with 15 bases between. The CDR3 extends over 15 amino acids. Germline V gene sequence: CDR1 MNHEY, CDR2 SMNVEV (reference sequence). The CDR3 region is CASSFQGGWGTEAFF. In DNA, the CDR3 is TGTGCCAGCAGTTTCCAAGGGGGGTGGGGCACTGAAGCTTTCTTT.

This chain joins TRBV5-1 and TRBJ1-5; possible D gene TRBD1, 5 bases. Germline CDR1 is SGHRS and CDR2 is YFSETQ. V lost 0 bases and J 5 bases, leaving 6 bases between the germline ends. The CDR3 runs to 13 residues. The CDR3: CASSLVGDQPQHF. The CDR3 DNA sequence: TGCGCCAGCAGCTTGGTAGGGGATCAGCCCCAGCATTTT.

The CDR3, as DNA: TGTGCCAGCGCTAAGTCGCTCGGGATGAACACCGGGGAGCTGTTTTTT. It yields the protein CASAKSLGMNTGELFF. V and J are TRBV27 and TRBJ2-2; tentative D call: TRBD2 (5 bases). Trimming stripped 8 bases from V and 1 base from J, with 17 bases between. CDR1 MNHEY and CDR2 SMNVEV come from the germline V gene (reference sequence). CDR3 size: 16 residues.

The chain joins TRBV9 to TRBJ2-1, with D unresolved. Germline V gene sequence: CDR1 SGDLS, CDR2 YYNGEE. The CDR3 has 15 residues. V dropped 0 bases and J dropped 1 base, with 8 bases sitting between them. DNA for the CDR3: TGTGCCAGCAGCGTAGGACGGGTATCCTACAATGAGCAGTTCTTC. This codes for CASSVGRVSYNEQFF.